A single sample is the source of the 18 T cell receptor beta chains below, sequenced in a study of radiotherapy plus CTLA-4 blockade in lung cancer. This table comes from immunoSEQ multiplex PCR, and its TCRdb copy is limited to in-frame clones, with some not included. The data contain around 72,000 clones, around four fifths of them seen just once; the ten biggest clones take up 7.1%. Sequences were derived from peripheral blood, sampled from a patient treated with radiotherapy plus ipilimumab. The receptor set was obtained from a human donor with non-small cell lung cancer who had a complete response to radiotherapy plus ipilimumab.

The rearrangement joins TRBV5-1 to TRBJ2-3, with 12 bases fitting TRBD2. Looked up from germline, CDR1 is SGHRS and CDR2 is YFSETQ. The V segment lost 3 bases and the J segment 6 bases; nucleotides outside the gene matches: 11. The CDR3 length is 17 residues. CDR3 loop: CASSSGLAGITTDTQYF. The CDR3 region has the DNA TGCGCCAGCAGCTCCGGACTAGCGGGAATCACCACCGATACGCAGTATTTT.

This clone was detected a few times. The rearrangement joins TRBV2 to TRBJ2-1, with a tentative D call TRBD2 (5 bases). The germline V gene has CDR1 SNHLY and CDR2 FYNNEI. The CDR3 sequence is 15 residues long. The V end was cut by 3 bases, the J end by 7 bases, with 16 bases between. The CDR3 is CASSERALRANEQFF. Here the CDR3 DNA reads TGTGCCAGCAGTGAGAGGGCATTAAGAGCGAATGAGCAGTTCTTC. The full variable domain, rest sourced from reference TRBV2 and TRBJ2-1, is EPEVTQTPSHQVTQMGQEVILRCVPISNHLYFYWYRQILGQKVEFLVSFYNNEISEKSEIFDDQFSVERPDGSNFTLKIRSTKLEDSAMYFCASSERALRANEQFFGPGTRLTVL.

The chain joins TRBV6-5 to TRBJ2-4; 8 bases are shared with TRBD1. Unmatched junction bases numbered 4, after V lost 0 bases and J lost 9 bases. This CDR3 spans 14 amino acids. CDR1 MNHEY and CDR2 SVGAGI come from the germline V gene. In DNA, the CDR3 is TGTGCCAGCAGTTACTCGGACAGGGAAGGCATTCAGTACTTC. This sequence encodes CASSYSDREGIQYF.

The chain couples TRBV6-6 to TRBJ2-1, with 10 positions matching TRBD1. Per germline, CDR1 MNHNY and CDR2 SVGAGI (reference sequence). The CDR3 consists of 11 residues. The V gene end was trimmed by 7 bases and the J gene end by 14 bases; junction bases not matched to a gene: 5. CDR3 in amino acids: CASTDRGREFF. CDR3 DNA: TGTGCCAGCACCGACAGGGGGCGAGAGTTCTTC.

The chain is built from TRBV30 and TRBJ1-1; D possibly corresponds to TRBD1 (5 bases). The CDR3 loop spans 13 amino acids. Trimming shortened V by 0 bases and J by 6 bases, and 11 bases separated the two germline ends. CDR1 and CDR2 (germline): GTSNPN, SVGIG (reference sequence). The CDR3 coding sequence is TGTGCCTGGAGTGTTCCACGGGGCCCTGAAGCTTTCTTT. This sequence encodes CAWSVPRGPEAFF.

The chain is built from TRBV11-2 and TRBJ1-1; 7 nucleotides match TRBD1. With 2 bases clipped from V and 1 base from J, the junction kept 13 bases outside the gene matches. Per the germline V gene, CDR1 is SGHAT and CDR2 is FQNNGV. This CDR3 contains 18 residues. The CDR3 DNA reads TGTGCCAGCAGCTTAATAATTCAGGGGGGTTCCAGGAACACTGAAGCTTTCTTT. Encoded protein: CASSLIIQGGSRNTEAFF.

V is TRBV29-1 and J is TRBJ1-4; 11 nucleotides align to TRBD1. The germline gives CDR1 SQVTM, CDR2 ANQGSEA. The CDR3 consists of 14 residues. V lost 7 bases to trimming and J lost 8 bases; unmatched junction nucleotides: 9. CDR3 protein: CSASGTGGREKLFF. The CDR3, as DNA: TGCAGCGCCTCCGGGACAGGGGGGAGAGAAAAACTGTTTTTT.

The rearrangement links TRBV5-8 to TRBJ1-2, with TRBD1 matching 8 bases. This CDR3 spans 15 amino acids. The germline gives CDR1 SGHTS, CDR2 YDEGEE. V shed 4 bases and J 4 bases; nucleotides not matched to a gene: 9. The CDR3 protein is CASSGADREVYGYTF. The CDR3 DNA is TGTGCCAGCAGCGGGGCGGACAGGGAAGTCTATGGCTACACCTTC.

This clone has only a few counts. The gene calls are TRBV7-2 and TRBJ1-2; the match to TRBD1 covers 9 bases. This CDR3 region has 13 residues. Trimming cost V 4 bases and J 7 bases; bases outside gene matches: 4. The germline V gene has CDR1 SGHTA and CDR2 FQGNSA. The CDR3 loop reads CASSSGQGGGYTF. The DNA for the CDR3 is TGTGCCAGCAGCTCGGGACAGGGAGGTGGCTACACCTTC.

The chain is built from TRBV27 and TRBJ1-5; D possibly corresponds to TRBD1 (6 bases). The germline gives CDR1 MNHEY, CDR2 SMNVEV (reference sequence). This CDR3 region has 14 residues. V was cut by 6 bases and J by 3 bases, with 12 bases left in between. The CDR3 coding sequence is TGTGCCAGCAGACGGACAGAGAACAATCAGCCCCAGCATTTT. This gives the protein CASRRTENNQPQHF.

CDR3 nucleotide sequence: TGTGCCAGCAGGGCTAGCGGGAGGGATACGCAGTATTTT. Its protein product is CASRASGRDTQYF. The chain carries TRBV2 and TRBJ2-3; 11 bases line up with TRBD2. This CDR3 is 13 amino acids long. V gave up 6 bases and J gave up 6 bases; unmatched junction bases: 2. CDR1 is SNHLY, CDR2 FYNNEI, per germline.

The V and J genes are TRBV12-5 and TRBJ2-7; 8 positions match TRBD1. V lost 0 bases, J lost 2 bases, and 18 bases stayed unmatched. Germline V gene sequence: CDR1 LGHNT, CDR2 FRNRAP. CDR3 length: 20 amino acids. CDR3 sequence: CASGLVLVDYGTGRTYEQYF. In DNA form, the CDR3 reads TGTGCTAGTGGTTTGGTACTTGTCGACTACGGGACAGGAAGAACCTACGAGCAGTACTTC. Combining the CDR3 with reference TRBV12-5 and TRBJ2-7 gives the whole variable domain DARVTQTPRHKVTEMGQEVTMRCQPILGHNTVFWYRQTMMQGLELLAYFRNRAPLDDSGMPKDRFSAEMPDATLATLKIQPSEPRDSAVYFCASGLVLVDYGTGRTYEQYFGPGTRLTVT.

The V and J genes are TRBV4-3 and TRBJ2-3; 9 bases align to TRBD2. V gave up 3 bases and J gave up 9 bases; unmatched junction bases: 19. CDR1 is LGHNA, CDR2 YSLEER, per germline. The CDR3 is 18 amino acids. CDR3 residues: CASSQLKIAGGARGTQYF. The CDR3, as DNA: TGCGCCAGCAGCCAGTTAAAGATTGCGGGGGGGGCCCGGGGAACGCAGTATTTT.

V gene TRBV5-1 combines with J gene TRBJ2-1, with D perhaps matching TRBD1 or TRBD2 (5 bases each). V gave up 0 bases and J gave up 6 bases, with 7 bases separating them. The CDR3 sequence is 13 residues long. Germline CDR1 is SGHRS and CDR2 is YFSETQ. This CDR3 is CASSLGGSNEQFF. CDR3 DNA: TGCGCCAGCAGCTTGGGGGGGAGCAATGAGCAGTTCTTC.

This sequence joins TRBV7-2 and TRBJ2-7; D possibly matches TRBD1 or TRBD2 (5 bases each). V lost 7 bases and J 4 bases, leaving 14 bases between the germline ends. The CDR3 sequence is 13 residues long. From germline, CDR1 is SGHTA and CDR2 FQGNSA. CDR3 in amino acids: CASTVPGQYEQYF. The DNA of the CDR3 is TGTGCCAGCACTGTCCCGGGGCAATACGAGCAGTACTTC.

This clone is termed medium-sized. This sequence joins TRBV14 and TRBJ2-7; the D is unclear. The CDR3 covers 14 residues. V dropped 1 base and J dropped 6 bases, with 13 bases sitting between them. From germline, CDR1 is SGHDN and CDR2 FVKESK. The CDR3 region has the DNA TGTGCCAGCAGCCAAGTCGGGCCGTGGGGCGAGCAGTACTTC. Residues: CASSQVGPWGEQYF.

The chain couples TRBV5-6 to TRBJ1-1; maybe TRBD1 (6 bases). The V end was cut by 7 bases, the J end by 7 bases, with 17 bases between. The CDR3 covers 13 residues. Germline CDR1 SGHDT, CDR2 YYEEEE. The CDR3 DNA reads TGTGCCAGCCATTCTGGACAGACTTTTGAAGCTTTCTTT. It yields the protein CASHSGQTFEAFF.

This CDR3 reads CASSLSGPGWQPYEQYF. As DNA, the CDR3 is TGTGCCAGCAGTTTATCGGGCCCGGGCTGGCAGCCCTACGAGCAGTACTTC. V usage is TRBV28 and J usage is TRBJ2-7; D remains unclear. Trimming pared 1 base from V and 2 bases from J, leaving 18 bases between. Germline V lookup: CDR1 MDHEN, CDR2 SYDVKM. The CDR3 extends over 17 amino acids.